The 17 T cell receptor beta chains below were found in one sample sequenced in a study of T-cell reconstitution after alpha-beta-depleted transplantation in children. A TCRbeta library incorporating unique molecular identifiers was prepared. TCRdb used MiXCR to reprocess the PCR reads, holding one entry per CDR3 protein. This table has around 300,000 distinct CDR3 sequences, around 20% appearing once. The sequencing here drew on PBMCs, mostly from graft donor cells, taken 180 days after TCRalphabeta/CD19-depleted stem cell transplant. The receptors shown here come from a male patient aged 10 to 17 who had a stem cell transplant for acute lymphoblastic leukemia, so the T cells may come from the graft donor.

This chain links TRBV20-1 with TRBJ1-6; 8 nucleotides align to TRBD1. Per germline, CDR1 DFQATT and CDR2 SNEGSKA (reference sequence). The CDR3 loop spans 14 amino acids. The junction had 11 bases not matched to a gene; V was cut back by 6 bases and J by 10 bases. The DNA of the CDR3 is TGCAGTGCCAACAGGGGGGCAATTGGCTCACCCCTCCACTTT. Encoded protein: CSANRGAIGSPLHF.

This clonotype was seen more than once but under ten times. The chain carries TRBV29-1 and TRBJ2-3, with TRBD2 as a possible D gene (6 bases). Trimming removed 2 bases from V and 0 bases from J, with 21 bases in between. The CDR3 runs 18 residues. The V gene's germline CDR1 is SQVTM and CDR2 ANQGSEA. The CDR3 DNA reads TGCAGCGTTGAATACGGGTTTTCTCGGGAGATTAGCACAGATACGCAGTATTTT. This translates into CSVEYGFSREISTDTQYF.

There are a few counts of this clonotype. The rearrangement joins TRBV20-1 to TRBJ2-1; TRBD2 is a possible D gene (5 bases). This CDR3 spans 15 amino acids. Trimming cost V 3 bases and J 7 bases, with 19 bases left between them. Germline V CDR1 and CDR2: DFQATT, SNEGSKA (reference sequence). CDR3 loop: CSASTTSNGGNEQFF. The CDR3 bases are TGCAGTGCTAGTACCACCTCGAATGGCGGGAATGAGCAGTTCTTC.

The rearrangement uses TRBV2 and TRBJ2-3, with D uncertain. Germline V gives CDR1 SNHLY, CDR2 FYNNEI. Trimming cost V 4 bases and J 5 bases, with 13 bases left between them. This CDR3 has 14 residues. The CDR3 reads CASSGSPRLDTQYF. The CDR3, as DNA: TGTGCCAGCAGTGGCAGTCCTAGGCTAGATACGCAGTATTTT.

This clonotype appeared a few times. The V and J genes are TRBV5-1 and TRBJ2-1, with TRBD2 as a possible D gene (6 bases). Germline V gene sequence: CDR1 SGHRS, CDR2 YFSETQ. V lost 1 base and J lost 1, with 21 bases in between. This CDR3 has 19 residues. For the CDR3, the DNA is TGCGCCAGCAGCTTGCCCCCCCCTAGCGCTCGTGGTTCCTACAATGAGCAGTTCTTC. Translated, it gives CASSLPPPSARGSYNEQFF.

This clonotype was seen a few times. This chain uses TRBV7-9 with TRBJ1-5; D may be TRBD1 (5 bases). The CDR3 contains 14 residues. Trimming took 3 bases from V and 5 from J, leaving 11 bases between them. CDR1 is SEHNR and CDR2 is FQNEAQ in the germline V gene (reference sequence). The CDR3 DNA is TGTGCCAGCAGCTTGACAGTGGCGGATCAGCCCCAGCATTTT. This sequence encodes CASSLTVADQPQHF.

This clonotype was seen many times. The chain employs TRBV6-5 and TRBJ2-3, with TRBD2 as a possible D gene (6 bases). Trimming stripped 6 bases from V and 0 bases from J, with 16 bases between. CDR1 MNHEY and CDR2 SVGAGI come from the germline V gene. CDR3 size: 16 residues. The CDR3 region is CASSLFYGGSTDTQYF. Here the CDR3 DNA reads TGTGCCAGCAGCCTCTTTTACGGGGGTAGCACAGATACGCAGTATTTT.

The table lists this clonotype with a few counts. The V and J genes are TRBV27 and TRBJ2-7, with D unresolved. Trimming left V 6 bases short and J 2 bases short, with 23 bases between. Per germline, CDR1 MNHEY and CDR2 SMNVEV (reference sequence). CDR3 length equals 17 residues. For the CDR3, the DNA is TGTGCCAGCAGCTCACCGGGTCACTCTCGCCTTCCCTACGAGCAGTACTTC. The encoded protein is CASSSPGHSRLPYEQYF.

The V gene is TRBV20-1, the J gene TRBJ2-4; no reliable D call. The V end was cut by 3 bases, the J end by 1 base, with 7 bases between. Germline loops: CDR1 DFQATT, CDR2 SNEGSKA (reference sequence). The CDR3 extends over 13 amino acids. The CDR3 reads CSASNQAKNIQYF. Written as DNA, the CDR3 is TGCAGTGCTAGTAACCAGGCCAAAAACATTCAGTACTTC.

This clonotype occurred a few times. This rearrangement joins TRBV5-1 to TRBJ2-5; D may be TRBD1 or TRBD2 (6 bases each). This CDR3 is 13 amino acids long. Per the germline V gene, CDR1 is SGHRS and CDR2 is YFSETQ. Between the trimmed V and J ends, which lost 4 bases and 5 bases, there was a span of 12 bases. The CDR3 reads CASSRLGGETQYF. Written as DNA, the CDR3 is TGCGCCAGCAGCCGACTAGGGGGGGAGACCCAGTACTTC.

The J gene is TRBJ2-3, the V gene TRBV25-1, with 8 bases fitting TRBD2. Germline trimming cut 6 bases from V and 2 bases from J; bases unmatched to any gene: 10. Germline-derived CDR1 and CDR2 are MGHDK and SYGVNS. This CDR3 is built from 16 residues. Here the CDR3 reads CASSHFSGTITDTQYF. The CDR3 DNA reads as TGTGCCAGCAGCCATTTTAGCGGGACAATCACAGATACGCAGTATTTT.

The CDR3 loop is CSVESVNTIYF. The DNA of the CDR3 is TGCAGCGTTGAGTCGGTGAACACCATATATTTT. The J gene is TRBJ1-3, the V gene TRBV29-1; D unresolved. Germline CDR1 SQVTM, CDR2 ANQGSEA. This CDR3 spans 11 amino acids. Deletions cut 3 bases from V and 7 bases from J, with 7 bases between.

V gene TRBV20-1 combines with J gene TRBJ2-1; D possibly corresponds to TRBD2 (6 bases). Trimming removed 1 base from V and 3 bases from J, with 13 bases in between. The length of the CDR3 is 15 residues. In germline, CDR1 is DFQATT, CDR2 SNEGSKA (reference sequence). CDR3 protein: CSARVGTGDYNEQFF. As DNA, the CDR3 is TGCAGTGCTAGAGTGGGGACTGGGGACTACAATGAGCAGTTCTTC.

This clonotype was observed a handful of times. This chain connects TRBV5-1 to TRBJ2-1, with D perhaps assigned TRBD1 or TRBD2 (5 bases each). Deletions cut 1 base from V and 12 bases from J, with 26 bases between. Germline lookup yields CDR1 SGHRS and CDR2 YFSETQ. The CDR3 has 17 amino acids. The CDR3 coding sequence is TGCGCCAGCAGCTTGCGCAACGATGGGGGATCCACAATGACGCAGTTCTTC. Translating gives CASSLRNDGGSTMTQFF.

This clonotype has a count of ten or more. The chain combines TRBV10-2 with TRBJ2-3, with TRBD1 matching over 10 bases. Trimming at V came to 5 bases and at J to 3 bases, leaving 11 bases not matched to a gene. Germline CDR1 is WSHSY and CDR2 is SAAADI. CDR3 length: 17 residues. The CDR3 is CASSRRHRQGATDTQYF. CDR3 DNA sequence: TGCGCCAGCAGTCGGAGACACCGACAGGGGGCGACAGATACGCAGTATTTT.

The chain is built from TRBV29-1 and TRBJ2-3; 11 nucleotides match TRBD2. V gave up 2 bases and J gave up 0 bases; unmatched junction bases: 10. Germline V gene data show CDR1 as SQVTM and CDR2 as ANQGSEA. The CDR3 contains 18 residues. CDR3 region: CSVETSKTSGISTDTQYF. CDR3 in DNA: TGCAGCGTTGAAACGTCAAAGACTAGCGGGATTAGCACAGATACGCAGTATTTT.

This clonotype turned up a few times. This chain connects TRBV9 to TRBJ1-1; D gene unclear. The CDR3 is 16 residues long. V lost 0 bases to trimming and J lost 6 bases, with 18 bases between them. Germline CDR1 and CDR2: SGDLS and YYNGEE. This CDR3 reads CASSVAPTRYDSEAFF. The CDR3 DNA reads TGTGCCAGCAGCGTAGCCCCCACTCGGTATGATTCTGAAGCTTTCTTT.